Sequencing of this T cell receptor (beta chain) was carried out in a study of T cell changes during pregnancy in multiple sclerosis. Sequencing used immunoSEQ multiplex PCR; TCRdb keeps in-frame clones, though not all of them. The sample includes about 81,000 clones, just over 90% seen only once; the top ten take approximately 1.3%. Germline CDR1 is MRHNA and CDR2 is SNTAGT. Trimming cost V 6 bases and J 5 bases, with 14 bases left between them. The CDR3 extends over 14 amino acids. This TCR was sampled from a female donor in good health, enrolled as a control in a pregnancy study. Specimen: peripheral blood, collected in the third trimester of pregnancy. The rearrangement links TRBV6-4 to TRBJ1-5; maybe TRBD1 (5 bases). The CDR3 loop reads CASRPGRAYQPQHF. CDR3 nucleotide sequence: TGTGCCAGCAGGCCGGGCAGGGCCTATCAGCCCCAGCATTTT.